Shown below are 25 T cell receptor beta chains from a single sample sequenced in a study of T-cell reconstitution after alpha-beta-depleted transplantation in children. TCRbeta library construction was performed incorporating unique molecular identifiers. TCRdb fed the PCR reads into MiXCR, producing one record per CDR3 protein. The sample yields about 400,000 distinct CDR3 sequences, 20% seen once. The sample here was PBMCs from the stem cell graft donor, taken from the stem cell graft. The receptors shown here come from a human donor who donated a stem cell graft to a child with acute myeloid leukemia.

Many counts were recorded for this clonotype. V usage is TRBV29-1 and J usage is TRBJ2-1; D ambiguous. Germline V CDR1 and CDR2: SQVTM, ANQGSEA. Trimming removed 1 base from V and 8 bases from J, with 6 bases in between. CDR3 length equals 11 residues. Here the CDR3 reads CSVEGPDEQFF. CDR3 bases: TGCAGCGTTGAAGGACCGGATGAGCAGTTCTTC.

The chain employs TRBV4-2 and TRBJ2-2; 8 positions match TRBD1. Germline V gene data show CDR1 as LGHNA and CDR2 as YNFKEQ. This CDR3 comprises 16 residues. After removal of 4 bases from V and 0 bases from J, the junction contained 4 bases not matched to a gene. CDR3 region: CASSPGQGTNTGELFF. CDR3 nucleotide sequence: TGTGCCAGCAGCCCCGGACAGGGAACGAACACCGGGGAGCTGTTTTTT.

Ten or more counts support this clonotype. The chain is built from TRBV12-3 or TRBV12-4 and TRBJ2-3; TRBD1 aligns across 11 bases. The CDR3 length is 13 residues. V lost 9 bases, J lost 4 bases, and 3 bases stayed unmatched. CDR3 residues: CASGQGASDTQYF. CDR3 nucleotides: TGTGCCAGTGGACAGGGGGCGTCAGATACGCAGTATTTT.

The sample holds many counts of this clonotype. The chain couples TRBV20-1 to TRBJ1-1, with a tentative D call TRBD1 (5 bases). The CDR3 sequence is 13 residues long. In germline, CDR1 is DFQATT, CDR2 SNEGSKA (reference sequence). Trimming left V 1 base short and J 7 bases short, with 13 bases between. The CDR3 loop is CSARGSGIVEAFF. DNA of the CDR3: TGCAGTGCTAGAGGCTCAGGGATCGTTGAAGCTTTCTTT.

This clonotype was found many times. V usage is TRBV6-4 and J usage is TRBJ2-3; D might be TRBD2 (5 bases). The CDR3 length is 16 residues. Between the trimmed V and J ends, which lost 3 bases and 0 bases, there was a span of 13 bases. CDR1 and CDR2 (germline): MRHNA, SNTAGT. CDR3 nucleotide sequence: TGTGCCAGCAGTGAAGGGAAAGGCGGGAGCACAGATACGCAGTATTTT. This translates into CASSEGKGGSTDTQYF.

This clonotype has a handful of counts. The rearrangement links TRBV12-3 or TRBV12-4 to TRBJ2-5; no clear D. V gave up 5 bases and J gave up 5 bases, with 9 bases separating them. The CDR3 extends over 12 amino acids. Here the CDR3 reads CASSPPLETQYF. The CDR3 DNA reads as TGTGCCAGCAGTCCACCACTCGAGACCCAGTACTTC.

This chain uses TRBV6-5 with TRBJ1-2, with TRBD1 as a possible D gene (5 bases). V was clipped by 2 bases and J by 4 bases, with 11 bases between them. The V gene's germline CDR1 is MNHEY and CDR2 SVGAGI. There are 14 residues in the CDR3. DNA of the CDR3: TGTGCCAGCAGTTACGGGGCGGGCCCCTATGGCTACACCTTC. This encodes CASSYGAGPYGYTF.

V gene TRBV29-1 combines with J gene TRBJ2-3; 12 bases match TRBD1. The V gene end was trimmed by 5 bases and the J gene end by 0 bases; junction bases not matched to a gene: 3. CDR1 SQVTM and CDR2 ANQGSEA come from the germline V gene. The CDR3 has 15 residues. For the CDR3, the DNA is TGCAGCGTTCGGGGACAGGGGGCTAGCACAGATACGCAGTATTTT. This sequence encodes CSVRGQGASTDTQYF.

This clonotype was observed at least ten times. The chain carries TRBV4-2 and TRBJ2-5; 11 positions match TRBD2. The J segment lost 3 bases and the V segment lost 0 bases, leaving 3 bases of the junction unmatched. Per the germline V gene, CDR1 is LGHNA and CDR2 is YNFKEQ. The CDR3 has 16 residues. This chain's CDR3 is CASSQDGTSGKETQYF. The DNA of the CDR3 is TGTGCCAGCAGCCAAGATGGGACTAGCGGCAAAGAGACCCAGTACTTC.

The CDR3 here is CASSEEVGPGTGELFF. CDR3 DNA: TGTGCCAGCAGTGAAGAGGTGGGTCCAGGCACCGGGGAGCTGTTTTTT. The chain has TRBV6-1 and TRBJ2-2; the D is unclear. Germline assignment: CDR1 MNHNS and CDR2 SASEGT. The CDR3 contains 16 residues. The ends were cut back, 1 base at V and 4 bases at J, with 13 bases in the middle.

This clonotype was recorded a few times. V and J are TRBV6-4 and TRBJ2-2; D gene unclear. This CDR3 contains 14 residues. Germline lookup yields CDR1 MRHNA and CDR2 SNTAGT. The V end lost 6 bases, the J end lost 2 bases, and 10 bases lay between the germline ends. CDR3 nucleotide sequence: TGTGCCAGCAGGGAAGTCCCAAACACCGGGGAGCTGTTTTTT. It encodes CASREVPNTGELFF.

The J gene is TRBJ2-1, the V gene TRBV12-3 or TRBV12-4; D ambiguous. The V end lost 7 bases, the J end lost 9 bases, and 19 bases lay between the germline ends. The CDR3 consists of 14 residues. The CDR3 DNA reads TGTGCCAGCACCTACGGGTCTCGGCGTAGTGAGCAGTTCTTC. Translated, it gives CASTYGSRRSEQFF.

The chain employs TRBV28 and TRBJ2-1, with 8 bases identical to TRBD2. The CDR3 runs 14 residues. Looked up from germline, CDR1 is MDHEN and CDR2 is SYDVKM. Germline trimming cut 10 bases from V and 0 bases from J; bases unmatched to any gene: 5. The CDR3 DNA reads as TGTGCCATCCTAAGCGGGAGCTCCTACAATGAGCAGTTCTTC. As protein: CAILSGSSYNEQFF.

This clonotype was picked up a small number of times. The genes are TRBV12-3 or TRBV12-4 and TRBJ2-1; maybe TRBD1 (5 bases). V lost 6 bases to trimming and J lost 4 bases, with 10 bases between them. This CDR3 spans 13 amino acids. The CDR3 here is CASRLTVYNEQFF. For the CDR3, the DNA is TGTGCCAGCAGGCTGACAGTATACAATGAGCAGTTCTTC.

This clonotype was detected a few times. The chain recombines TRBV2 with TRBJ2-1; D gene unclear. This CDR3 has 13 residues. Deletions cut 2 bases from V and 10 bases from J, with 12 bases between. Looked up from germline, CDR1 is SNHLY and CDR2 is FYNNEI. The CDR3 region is CASSEYPGREQFF. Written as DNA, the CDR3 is TGTGCCAGCAGTGAATACCCCGGACGCGAGCAGTTCTTC.

CDR3 sequence: CSARRTARGTEAFF. CDR3 coding DNA: TGCAGTGCTAGACGGACAGCCCGGGGGACTGAAGCTTTCTTT. The chain links TRBV20-1 to TRBJ1-1; possible D gene TRBD1, 6 bases. Trimming took off 2 bases at V and 5 bases at J, with 15 bases between the two ends. This CDR3 spans 14 amino acids. CDR1 DFQATT and CDR2 SNEGSKA come from the germline V gene (reference sequence).

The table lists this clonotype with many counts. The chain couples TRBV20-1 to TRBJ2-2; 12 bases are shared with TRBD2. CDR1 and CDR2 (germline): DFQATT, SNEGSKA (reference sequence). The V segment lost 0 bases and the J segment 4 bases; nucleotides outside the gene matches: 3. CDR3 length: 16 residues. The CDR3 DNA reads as TGCAGTGCTAGAGATCGACTAGCGGGAGTCACCGGGGAGCTGTTTTTT. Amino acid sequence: CSARDRLAGVTGELFF.

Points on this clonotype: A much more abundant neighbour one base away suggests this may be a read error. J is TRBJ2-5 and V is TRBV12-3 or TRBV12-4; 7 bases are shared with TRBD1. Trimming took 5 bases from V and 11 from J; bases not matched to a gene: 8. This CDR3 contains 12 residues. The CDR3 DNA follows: TGTGCCAGCAGTCCACAGGGGACGGGGCAGTACTTC. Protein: CASSPQGTGQYF.

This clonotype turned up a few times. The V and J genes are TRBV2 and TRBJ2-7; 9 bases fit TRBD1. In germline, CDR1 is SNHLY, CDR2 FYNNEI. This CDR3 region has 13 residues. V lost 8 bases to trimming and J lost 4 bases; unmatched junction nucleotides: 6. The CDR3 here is CASEGTGFYEQYF. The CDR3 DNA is TGTGCCAGCGAAGGGACAGGGTTTTACGAGCAGTACTTC.

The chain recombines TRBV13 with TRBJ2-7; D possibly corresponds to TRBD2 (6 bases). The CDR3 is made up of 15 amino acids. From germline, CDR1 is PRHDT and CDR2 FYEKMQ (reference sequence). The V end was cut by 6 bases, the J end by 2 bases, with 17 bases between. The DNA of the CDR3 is TGTGCCAGCAGACAAAAGGGAGGACGAGCCTACGAGCAGTACTTC. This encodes CASRQKGGRAYEQYF.

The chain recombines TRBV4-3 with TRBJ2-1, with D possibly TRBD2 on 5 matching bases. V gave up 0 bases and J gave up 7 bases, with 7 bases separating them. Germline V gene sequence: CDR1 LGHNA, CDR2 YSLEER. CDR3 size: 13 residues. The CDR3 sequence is CASSQEEGNEQFF. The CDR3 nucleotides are TGCGCCAGCAGCCAAGAAGAGGGAAATGAGCAGTTCTTC.

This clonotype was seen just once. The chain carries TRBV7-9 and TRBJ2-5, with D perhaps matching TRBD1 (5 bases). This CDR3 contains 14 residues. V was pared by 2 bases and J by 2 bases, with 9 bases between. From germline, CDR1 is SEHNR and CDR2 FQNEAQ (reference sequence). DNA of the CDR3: TGTGCCAGCAGCTTACACAGGCTGCAAGAGACCCAGTACTTC. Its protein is CASSLHRLQETQYF.

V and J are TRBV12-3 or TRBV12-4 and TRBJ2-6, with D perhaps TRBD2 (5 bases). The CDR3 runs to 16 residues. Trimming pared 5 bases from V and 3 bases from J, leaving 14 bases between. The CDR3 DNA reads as TGTGCCAGCAGTCCCCCCAGCGGAAGTGGGGCCAACGTCCTGACTTTC. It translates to CASSPPSGSGANVLTF.

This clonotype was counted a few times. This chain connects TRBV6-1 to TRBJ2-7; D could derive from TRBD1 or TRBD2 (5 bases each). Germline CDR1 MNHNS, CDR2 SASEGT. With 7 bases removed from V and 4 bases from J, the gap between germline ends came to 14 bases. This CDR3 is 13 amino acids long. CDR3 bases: TGTGCCAGCACCGGGGACGGTTCATACGAGCAGTACTTC. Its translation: CASTGDGSYEQYF.

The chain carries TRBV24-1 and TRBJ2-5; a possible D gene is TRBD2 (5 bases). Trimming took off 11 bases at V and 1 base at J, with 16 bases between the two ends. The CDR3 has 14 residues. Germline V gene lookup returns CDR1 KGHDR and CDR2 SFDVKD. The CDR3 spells CAREEDSFQETQYF. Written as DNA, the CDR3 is TGTGCCAGGGAAGAGGACTCTTTCCAAGAGACCCAGTACTTC.